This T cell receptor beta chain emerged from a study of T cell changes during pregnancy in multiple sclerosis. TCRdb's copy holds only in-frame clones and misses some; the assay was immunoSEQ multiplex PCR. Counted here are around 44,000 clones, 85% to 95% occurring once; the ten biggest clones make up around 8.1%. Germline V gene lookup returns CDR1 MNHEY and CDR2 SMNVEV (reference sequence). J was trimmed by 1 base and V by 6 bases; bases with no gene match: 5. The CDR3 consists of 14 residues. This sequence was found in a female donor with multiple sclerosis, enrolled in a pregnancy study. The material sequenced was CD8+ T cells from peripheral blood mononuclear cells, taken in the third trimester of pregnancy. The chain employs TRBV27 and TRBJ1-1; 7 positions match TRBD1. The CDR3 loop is CASRTGNPNTEAFF. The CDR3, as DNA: TGTGCCAGCAGGACAGGGAACCCGAACACTGAAGCTTTCTTT.